Below, one T cell receptor beta chain is given with its context. Its antigen is unidentified. Resected material from corrective heart surgery provided the thymus tissue analysed. The sample is drawn from a study of human thymus T cells. The method was immunoSEQ multiplex PCR; TCRdb's version includes in-frame clones alone and lacks a portion of them. Counted here are under 150,000 clones, over 85% occurring once; the ten biggest clones make up around 0.024%. Regarding the study as a whole: Among unrelated individuals, related research reported thymic repertoires that overlapped highly.

Germline CDR1 and CDR2: MDHEN and SYDVKM. After removal of 7 bases from V and 4 bases from J, the junction contained 9 bases not matched to a gene. The CDR3 contains 14 residues. The V call is TRBV28, the J call TRBJ2-5, with 7 bases aligning to TRBD1. The sequence was obtained from a boy under two years old with a congenital heart defect but otherwise immunologically healthy. Source material: thymus tissue. The CDR3 bases are TGTGCCAGCACCGCTTCGGACAGGCTAGAGACCCAGTACTTC. The encoded protein is CASTASDRLETQYF.